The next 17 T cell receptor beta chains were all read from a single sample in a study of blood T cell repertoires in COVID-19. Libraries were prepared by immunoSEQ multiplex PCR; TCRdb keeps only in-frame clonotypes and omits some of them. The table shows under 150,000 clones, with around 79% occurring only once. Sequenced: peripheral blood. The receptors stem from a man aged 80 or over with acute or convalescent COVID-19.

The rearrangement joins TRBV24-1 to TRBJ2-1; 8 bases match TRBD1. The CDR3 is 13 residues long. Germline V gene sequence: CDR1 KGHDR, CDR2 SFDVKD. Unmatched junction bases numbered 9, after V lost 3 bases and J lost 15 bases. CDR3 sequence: CATSDPTDRVRFF. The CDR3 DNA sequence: TGTGCCACCAGTGATCCCACGGACAGGGTAAGGTTCTTC.

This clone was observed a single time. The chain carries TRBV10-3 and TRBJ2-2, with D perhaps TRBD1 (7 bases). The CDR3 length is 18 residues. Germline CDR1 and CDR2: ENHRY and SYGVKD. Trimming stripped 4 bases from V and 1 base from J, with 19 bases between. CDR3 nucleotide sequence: TGTGCCATCAGTGGACCAGGGGCGGGACAGAAGAACACCGGGGAGCTGTTTTTT. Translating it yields CAISGPGAGQKNTGELFF.

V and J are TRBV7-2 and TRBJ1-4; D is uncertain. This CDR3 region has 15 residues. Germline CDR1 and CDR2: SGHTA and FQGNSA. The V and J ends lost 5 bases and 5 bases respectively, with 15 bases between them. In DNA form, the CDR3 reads TGTGCCAGCAGCCCTACCGGGAGACCAAATGAAAAACTGTTTTTT. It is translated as CASSPTGRPNEKLFF.

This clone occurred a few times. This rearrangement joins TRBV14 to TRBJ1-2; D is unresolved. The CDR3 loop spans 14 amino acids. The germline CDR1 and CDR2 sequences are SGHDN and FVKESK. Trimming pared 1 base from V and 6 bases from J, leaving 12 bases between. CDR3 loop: CASSQGAGLDGYTF. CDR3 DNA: TGTGCCAGCAGCCAAGGGGCGGGTTTGGATGGCTACACCTTC.

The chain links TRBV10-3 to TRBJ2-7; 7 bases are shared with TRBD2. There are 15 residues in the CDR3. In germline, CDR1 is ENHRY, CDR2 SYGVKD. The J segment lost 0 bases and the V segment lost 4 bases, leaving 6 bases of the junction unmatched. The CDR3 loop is CAISVLAALSYEQYF. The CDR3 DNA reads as TGTGCCATCAGTGTTCTAGCGGCGCTCTCCTACGAGCAGTACTTC.

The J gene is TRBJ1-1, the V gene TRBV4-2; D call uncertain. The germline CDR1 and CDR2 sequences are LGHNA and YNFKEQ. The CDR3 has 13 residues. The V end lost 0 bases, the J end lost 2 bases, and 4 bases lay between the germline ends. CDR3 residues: CASSQDSNTEAFF. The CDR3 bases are TGTGCCAGCAGCCAAGACAGTAACACTGAAGCTTTCTTT.

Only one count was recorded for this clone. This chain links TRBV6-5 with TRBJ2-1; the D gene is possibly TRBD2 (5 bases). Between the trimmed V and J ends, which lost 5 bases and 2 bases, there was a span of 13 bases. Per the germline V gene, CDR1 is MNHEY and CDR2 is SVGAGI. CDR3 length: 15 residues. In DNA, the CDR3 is TGTGCCAGCAGTCCCTCCGGGATCACCTACAATGAGCAGTTCTTC. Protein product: CASSPSGITYNEQFF.

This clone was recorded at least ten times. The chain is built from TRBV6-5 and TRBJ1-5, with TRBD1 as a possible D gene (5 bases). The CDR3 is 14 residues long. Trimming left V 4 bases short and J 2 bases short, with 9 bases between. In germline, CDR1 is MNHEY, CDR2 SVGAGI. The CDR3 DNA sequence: TGTGCCAGCAGTTTTGACAGCCGCAATCAGCCCCAGCATTTT. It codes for CASSFDSRNQPQHF.

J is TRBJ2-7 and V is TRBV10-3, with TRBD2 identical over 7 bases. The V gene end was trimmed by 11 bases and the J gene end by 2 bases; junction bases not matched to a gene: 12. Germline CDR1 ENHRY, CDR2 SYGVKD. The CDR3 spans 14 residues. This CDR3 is CALSRDAGAYEQYF. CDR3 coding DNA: TGTGCCTTATCCCGGGACGCGGGAGCCTACGAGCAGTACTTC.

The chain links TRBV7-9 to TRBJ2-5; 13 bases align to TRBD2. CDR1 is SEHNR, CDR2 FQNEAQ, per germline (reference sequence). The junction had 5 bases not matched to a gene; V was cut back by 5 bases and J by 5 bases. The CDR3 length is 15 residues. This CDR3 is CASSPGLAGLETQYF. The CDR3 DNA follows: TGTGCCAGCAGCCCGGGACTAGCGGGGTTGGAGACCCAGTACTTC.

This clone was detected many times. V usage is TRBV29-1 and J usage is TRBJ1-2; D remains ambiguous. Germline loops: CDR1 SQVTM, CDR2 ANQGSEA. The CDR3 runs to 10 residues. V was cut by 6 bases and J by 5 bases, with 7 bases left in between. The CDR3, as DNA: TGCAGCGTCCTCCAGTATGGCTACACCTTC. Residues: CSVLQYGYTF. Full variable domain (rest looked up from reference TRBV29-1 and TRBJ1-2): SAVISQKPSRDICQRGTSLTIQCQVDSQVTMMFWYRQQPGQSLTLIATANQGSEATYESGFVIDKFPISRPNLTFSTLTVSNMSPEDSSIYLCSVLQYGYTFGSGTRLTVV.

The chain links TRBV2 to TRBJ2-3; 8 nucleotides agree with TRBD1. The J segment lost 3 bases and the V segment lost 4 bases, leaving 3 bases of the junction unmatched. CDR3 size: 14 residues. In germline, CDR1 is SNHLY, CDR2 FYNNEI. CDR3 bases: TGTGCCAGCAGTGGGCAGGGGGCTACAGATACGCAGTATTTT. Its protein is CASSGQGATDTQYF.

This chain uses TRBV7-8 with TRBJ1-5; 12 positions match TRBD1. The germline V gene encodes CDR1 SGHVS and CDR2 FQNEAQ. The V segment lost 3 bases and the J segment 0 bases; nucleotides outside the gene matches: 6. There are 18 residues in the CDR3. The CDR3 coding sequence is TGTGCCAGCAGCTTCGGGGGACAGGGGGCGACTAGCAATCAGCCCCAGCATTTT. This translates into CASSFGGQGATSNQPQHF.

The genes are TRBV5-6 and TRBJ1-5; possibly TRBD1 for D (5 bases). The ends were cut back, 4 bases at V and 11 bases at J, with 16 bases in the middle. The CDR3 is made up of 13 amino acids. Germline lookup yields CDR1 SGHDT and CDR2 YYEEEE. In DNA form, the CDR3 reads TGTGCCAGCAGCCCCAGGCGGGGGGGTACCCAGCATTTT. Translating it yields CASSPRRGGTQHF.

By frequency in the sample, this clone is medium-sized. The CDR3 DNA reads as TGTGCCAGCAGCAACACTGACCCGGGAGAGCAGTACTTC. Protein: CASSNTDPGEQYF. The chain combines TRBV7-9 with TRBJ2-7; D is possibly TRBD2 (5 bases). The germline V gene encodes CDR1 SEHNR and CDR2 FQNEAQ (reference sequence). The CDR3 extends over 13 amino acids. Trimming removed 5 bases at V and 7 bases at J, with 15 bases between.

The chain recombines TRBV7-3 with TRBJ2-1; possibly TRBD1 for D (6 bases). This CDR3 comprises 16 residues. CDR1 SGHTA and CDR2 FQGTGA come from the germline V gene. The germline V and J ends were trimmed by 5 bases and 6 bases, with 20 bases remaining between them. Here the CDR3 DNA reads TGTGCCAGCAGCCTCAACAGGGACGGTTCTATCAATGAGCAGTTCTTC. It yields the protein CASSLNRDGSINEQFF.

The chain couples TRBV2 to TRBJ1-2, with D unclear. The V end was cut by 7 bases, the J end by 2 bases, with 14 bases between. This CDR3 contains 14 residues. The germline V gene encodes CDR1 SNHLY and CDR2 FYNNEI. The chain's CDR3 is CASMRSANNYGYTF. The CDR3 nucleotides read TGTGCCAGCATGCGGTCCGCCAACAACTATGGCTACACCTTC.